What follows are 21 T cell receptor beta chains derived from one specimen sequenced in a study of identical twins. Via MiXCR, TCRdb re-called the 5' RACE reads, giving one row per CDR3 protein. The data show roughly 1.6 million distinct CDR3 sequences, about 31% seen once. Material for sequencing was cord blood. All receptors derive from a newborn girl in good health.

V and J are TRBV7-2 and TRBJ2-7; D is uncertain. Per the germline V gene, CDR1 is SGHTA and CDR2 is FQGNSA. V shed 5 bases and J shed 2 bases, with 19 bases lying between them. The CDR3 has 16 residues. CDR3 bases: TGTGCCAGCAGCCCGCCCTTGGCGGTAAAAGCCTACGAGCAGTACTTC. Translation: CASSPPLAVKAYEQYF.

This clonotype was picked up a small number of times. The chain couples TRBV4-1 to TRBJ1-2; a possible D gene is TRBD1 (6 bases). Germline V lookup: CDR1 MGHRA, CDR2 YSYEKL. V shed 5 bases and J shed 4 bases, with 20 bases lying between them. The CDR3 is 16 residues long. CDR3 loop: CASSSSVPGHLYGYTF. CDR3 coding DNA: TGCGCCAGCAGCTCCTCTGTACCGGGACACCTCTATGGCTACACCTTC.

This rearrangement joins TRBV27 to TRBJ1-6, with TRBD1 matching 10 bases. The CDR3 runs to 16 residues. The V and J ends lost 5 bases and 8 bases, in that order; junction bases with no gene match: 9. Germline V CDR1 and CDR2: MNHEY, SMNVEV (reference sequence). CDR3 amino acids: CASSPPGQGPYSPLHF. Here the CDR3 DNA reads TGTGCCAGCAGTCCGCCGGGACAGGGGCCCTATTCACCCCTCCACTTT.

This chain uses TRBV18 with TRBJ1-2; 8 bases are a match to TRBD1. This CDR3 is 16 amino acids long. CDR1 and CDR2 from the germline V gene are KGHSH and LQKENI. Trimming removed 1 base from V and 2 bases from J; junction bases left unmatched: 6. The CDR3 DNA reads TGTGCCAGCTCACCACGACCGGGACAGGACAACTATGGCTACACCTTC. This sequence encodes CASSPRPGQDNYGYTF.

The DNA for the CDR3 is TGTGCCAGCAGCCAACAGGCCATCGAGAACAATGAGCAGTTCTTC. Translation gives CASSQQAIENNEQFF. This chain uses TRBV9 with TRBJ2-1; possibly TRBD1 for D (5 bases). The CDR3 covers 15 residues. Trimming pared 4 bases from V and 5 bases from J, leaving 16 bases between. The germline V gene encodes CDR1 SGDLS and CDR2 YYNGEE.

CDR3 amino acids: CAIYSGIPNTDTQYF. Here the CDR3 DNA reads TGTGCCATCTATAGCGGGATCCCCAACACAGATACGCAGTATTTT. This chain connects TRBV10-3 to TRBJ2-3; 8 bases are shared with TRBD2. This CDR3 contains 15 residues. V lost 8 bases to trimming and J lost 2 bases; unmatched junction nucleotides: 9. Per germline, CDR1 ENHRY and CDR2 SYGVKD.

V usage is TRBV24-1 and J usage is TRBJ2-7; D not certain. The CDR3 is 13 amino acids. Germline V gene lookup returns CDR1 KGHDR and CDR2 SFDVKD. Trimming left V 3 bases short and J 7 bases short, with 12 bases between. CDR3: CATSDPQTGEQYF. The CDR3 DNA reads as TGTGCCACCAGTGATCCTCAGACCGGTGAGCAGTACTTC.

This clonotype was observed a few times. This chain uses TRBV3-1 with TRBJ2-7; D ambiguous. This CDR3 spans 13 amino acids. Trimming cost V 3 bases and J 6 bases, with 12 bases left between them. Germline V CDR1 and CDR2: LGHDT, YNNKEL (reference sequence). CDR3: CASSHVLGAEQYF. The DNA for the CDR3 is TGTGCCAGCAGCCATGTGCTAGGAGCCGAGCAGTACTTC.

The chain recombines TRBV5-1 with TRBJ2-1, with D uncertain. CDR1 is SGHRS and CDR2 is YFSETQ in the germline V gene. Deletions cut 2 bases from V and 5 bases from J, with 11 bases between. CDR3 length: 14 residues. This CDR3 is CASSFRAANNEQFF. CDR3 coding DNA: TGCGCCAGCAGCTTCCGGGCAGCCAACAATGAGCAGTTCTTC.

This clonotype was detected ten times or more. This chain uses TRBV27 with TRBJ2-7; D unclear. The end of the DNA aligns better with TRBJ2-5, so the J call may be wrong. The CDR3 has 11 amino acids. Germline V CDR1 and CDR2: MNHEY, SMNVEV (reference sequence). The CDR3 sequence: CASSLYGTQYF. The CDR3 DNA is TGTGCCAGCAGTTTGTACGGGACCCAGTACTTC.

In its sample, this clonotype was seen many times. V and J are TRBV6-5 and TRBJ1-5, with D possibly being TRBD1 (6 bases). The CDR3 runs to 14 residues. CDR1 is MNHEY, CDR2 SVGAGI, per germline. The ends were cut back, 5 bases at V and 4 bases at J, with 12 bases in the middle. The CDR3 region has the DNA TGTGCCAGCAGTCCCAGGGGTCCTAATCAGCCCCAGCATTTT. It is translated as CASSPRGPNQPQHF.

The rearrangement joins TRBV20-1 to TRBJ1-1; no reliable D call. The V end lost 1 base, the J end lost 7 bases, and 25 bases lay between the germline ends. CDR1 DFQATT and CDR2 SNEGSKA come from the germline V gene (reference sequence). The CDR3 is made up of 17 amino acids. CDR3 nucleotide sequence: TGCAGTGCTAGAGCCTCCTGGATTCAACAGAAGAAGGTTGAAGCTTTCTTT. Amino acid sequence: CSARASWIQQKKVEAFF.

This clonotype was found a few times. V and J are TRBV4-2 and TRBJ2-1, with D maybe TRBD2 (5 bases). The CDR3 has 16 amino acids. V shed 0 bases and J shed 5 bases, with 14 bases lying between them. Germline CDR1 reads LGHNA; CDR2 reads YNFKEQ. Written as DNA, the CDR3 is TGTGCCAGCAGCCAAGATAGGCGGCTAGCAGACAATGAGCAGTTCTTC. The encoded protein is CASSQDRRLADNEQFF.

This clonotype was recorded at least ten times. The chain links TRBV12-3 or TRBV12-4 to TRBJ1-1; D possibly corresponds to TRBD1 (5 bases). V was shortened by 6 bases and J by 1 base, with 12 bases between the two germline ends. The CDR3 is 14 residues long. The CDR3 region is CASSPQGRNTEAFF. In nucleotides, the CDR3 is TGTGCCAGCAGCCCCCAGGGTAGGAACACTGAAGCTTTCTTT.

The V and J genes are TRBV20-1 and TRBJ2-3; D assignment may be TRBD1 or TRBD2 (5 bases each). CDR3 size: 15 residues. The germline V gene encodes CDR1 DFQATT and CDR2 SNEGSKA (reference sequence). The V and J ends lost 4 bases and 2 bases respectively, with 16 bases between them. CDR3 DNA: TGCAGTGCTACCAGCCGGGGACCCAACACAGATACGCAGTATTTT. Protein product: CSATSRGPNTDTQYF.

The CDR3 bases are TGCAGTGCCCAGGACAGGGGGCCGAACACTGAAGCTTTCTTT. Its protein is CSAQDRGPNTEAFF. The chain couples TRBV20-1 to TRBJ1-1, with TRBD1 matching 11 bases. The trim removed 6 bases at V and 1 base at J, leaving 4 bases unmatched. The germline gives CDR1 DFQATT, CDR2 SNEGSKA (reference sequence). The CDR3 totals 14 residues.

This clonotype showed up many times. V usage is TRBV4-1 and J usage is TRBJ1-1, with D perhaps TRBD1 (5 bases). The CDR3 consists of 14 residues. Trimming shortened V by 0 bases and J by 4 bases, and 9 bases separated the two germline ends. The germline V gene has CDR1 MGHRA and CDR2 YSYEKL. The CDR3 reads CASSQDLGGTEAFF. The DNA of the CDR3 is TGCGCCAGCAGCCAAGATCTGGGGGGCACTGAAGCTTTCTTT.

This clonotype has at least ten counts. This chain links TRBV12-3 or TRBV12-4 with TRBJ2-6, with D unclear. The CDR3 contains 10 residues. Trimming stripped 4 bases from V and 8 bases from J, with 0 bases between. The CDR3 protein is CASSSNVLTF. The CDR3 DNA is TGTGCCAGCAGTTCCAACGTCCTGACTTTC.

This clonotype was observed a few times. The CDR3 loop reads CASSQGYGGTVYEQYF. CDR3 DNA: TGTGCCAGCAGCCAAGGATATGGCGGGACAGTCTACGAGCAGTACTTC. This rearrangement joins TRBV4-2 to TRBJ2-7; possibly TRBD1 for D (7 bases). Trimming stripped 1 base from V and 3 bases from J, with 16 bases between. The CDR3 loop spans 16 amino acids. CDR1 and CDR2 from the germline V gene are LGHNA and YNFKEQ.

The chain joins TRBV20-1 to TRBJ2-4; 13 positions agree with TRBD2. This CDR3 contains 18 residues. CDR1 DFQATT and CDR2 SNEGSKA come from the germline V gene (reference sequence). J gave up 6 bases and V 3 bases, and 14 bases lay outside the gene matches. The CDR3 region is CSASRLAGGPGSRNIQYF. CDR3 nucleotides: TGCAGTGCTAGTCGACTAGCGGGGGGCCCCGGATCTAGAAACATTCAGTACTTC.

In its sample, this clonotype was seen a few times. V usage is TRBV10-3 and J usage is TRBJ2-2; a possible D gene is TRBD2 (5 bases). The germline V and J ends were trimmed by 11 bases and 5 bases, with 15 bases remaining between them. CDR3 size: 13 residues. CDR1 is ENHRY and CDR2 is SYGVKD in the germline V gene. The CDR3 nucleotides read TGTGCCGCCGGGAATTCGGTTACCGGGGAGCTGTTTTTT. It yields the protein CAAGNSVTGELFF.